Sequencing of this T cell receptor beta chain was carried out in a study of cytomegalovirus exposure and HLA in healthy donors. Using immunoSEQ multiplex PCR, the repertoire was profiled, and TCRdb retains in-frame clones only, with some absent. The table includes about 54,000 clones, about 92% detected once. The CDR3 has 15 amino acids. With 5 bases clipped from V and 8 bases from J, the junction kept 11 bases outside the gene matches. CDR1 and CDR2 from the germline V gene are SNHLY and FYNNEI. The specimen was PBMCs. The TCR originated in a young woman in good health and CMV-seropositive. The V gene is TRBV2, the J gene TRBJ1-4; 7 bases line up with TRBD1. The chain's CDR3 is CASSSDRARYEKLFF. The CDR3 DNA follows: TGTGCCAGCAGTTCAGACAGGGCCCGATACGAAAAACTGTTTTTT.